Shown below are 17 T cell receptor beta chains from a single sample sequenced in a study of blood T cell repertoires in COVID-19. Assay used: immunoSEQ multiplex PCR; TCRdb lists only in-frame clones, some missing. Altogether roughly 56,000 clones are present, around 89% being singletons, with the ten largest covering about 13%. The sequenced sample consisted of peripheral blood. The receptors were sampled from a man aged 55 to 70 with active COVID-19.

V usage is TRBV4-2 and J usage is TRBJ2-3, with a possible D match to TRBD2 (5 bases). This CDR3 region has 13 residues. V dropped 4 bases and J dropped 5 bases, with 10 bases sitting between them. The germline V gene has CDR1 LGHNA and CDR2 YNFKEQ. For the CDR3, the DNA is TGTGCCAGCAGCCCTCTCGGGGTAGATACGCAGTATTTT. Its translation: CASSPLGVDTQYF.

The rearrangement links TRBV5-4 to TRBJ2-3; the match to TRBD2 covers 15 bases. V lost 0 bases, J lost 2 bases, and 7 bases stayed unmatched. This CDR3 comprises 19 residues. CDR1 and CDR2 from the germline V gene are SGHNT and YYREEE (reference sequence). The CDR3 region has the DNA TGTGCCAGCAGCTTGGGTACCGGACTAGCGGGAGGGATCACAGATACGCAGTATTTT. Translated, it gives CASSLGTGLAGGITDTQYF.

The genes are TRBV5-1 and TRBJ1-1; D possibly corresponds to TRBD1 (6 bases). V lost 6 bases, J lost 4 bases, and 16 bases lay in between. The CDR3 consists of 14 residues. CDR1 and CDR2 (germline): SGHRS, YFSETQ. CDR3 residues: CASTTDSWGTEAFF. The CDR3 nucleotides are TGCGCCAGCACCACGGACAGCTGGGGCACTGAAGCTTTCTTT.

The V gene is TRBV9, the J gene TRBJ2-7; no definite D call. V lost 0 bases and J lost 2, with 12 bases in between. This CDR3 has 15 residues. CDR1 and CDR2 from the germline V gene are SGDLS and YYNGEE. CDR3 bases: TGTGCCAGCAGCGTAGCAAACTCCCTTACCTACGAGCAGTACTTC. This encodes CASSVANSLTYEQYF.

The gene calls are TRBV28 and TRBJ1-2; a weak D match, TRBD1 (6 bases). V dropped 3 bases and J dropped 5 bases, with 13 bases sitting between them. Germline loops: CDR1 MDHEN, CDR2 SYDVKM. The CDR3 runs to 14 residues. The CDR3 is CASSFGQGYYGYTF. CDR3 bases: TGTGCCAGCAGTTTTGGGCAGGGGTATTATGGCTACACCTTC.

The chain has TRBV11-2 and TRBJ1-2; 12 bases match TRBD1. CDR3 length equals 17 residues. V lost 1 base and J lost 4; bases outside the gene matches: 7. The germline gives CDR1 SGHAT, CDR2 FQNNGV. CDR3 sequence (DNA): TGTGCCAGCAGCTTAGGGCGGGACAGGGGGCTTGGCTATGGCTACACCTTC. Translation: CASSLGRDRGLGYGYTF.

DNA of the CDR3: TGTGCCAGCAGTACAACACAGGCTTCTAGCACAGATACGCAGTATTTT. This codes for CASSTTQASSTDTQYF. The V call is TRBV6-6, the J call TRBJ2-3, with D perhaps TRBD1 (5 bases). The germline V gene encodes CDR1 MNHNY and CDR2 SVGAGI (reference sequence). With 5 bases removed from V and 0 bases from J, the gap between germline ends came to 15 bases. The length of the CDR3 is 16 residues.

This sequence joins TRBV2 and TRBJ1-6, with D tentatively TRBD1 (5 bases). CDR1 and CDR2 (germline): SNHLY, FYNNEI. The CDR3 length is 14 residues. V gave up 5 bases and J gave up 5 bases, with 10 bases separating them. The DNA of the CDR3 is TGTGCCAGCAGTAACCAGGGCCATAATTCACCCCTCCACTTT. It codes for CASSNQGHNSPLHF.

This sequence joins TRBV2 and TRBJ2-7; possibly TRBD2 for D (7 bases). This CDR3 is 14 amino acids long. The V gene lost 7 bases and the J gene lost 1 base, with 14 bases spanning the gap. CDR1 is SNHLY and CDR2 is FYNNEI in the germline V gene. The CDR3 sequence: CASKQGGGSYEQYF. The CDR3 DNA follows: TGTGCCAGCAAGCAAGGGGGGGGGTCCTACGAGCAGTACTTC.

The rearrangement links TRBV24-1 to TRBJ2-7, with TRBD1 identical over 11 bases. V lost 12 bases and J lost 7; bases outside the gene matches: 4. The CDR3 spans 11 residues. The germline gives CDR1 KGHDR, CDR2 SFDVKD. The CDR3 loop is CAAGQGGEQYF. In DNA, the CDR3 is TGTGCCGCGGGACAGGGGGGGGAGCAGTACTTC.

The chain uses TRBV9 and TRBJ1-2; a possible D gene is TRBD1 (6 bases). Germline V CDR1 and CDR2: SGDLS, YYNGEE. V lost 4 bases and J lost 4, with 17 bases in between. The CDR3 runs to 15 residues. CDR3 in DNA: TGTGCCAGCAGCCCCCGGGACACTACCTCCTATGGCTACACCTTC. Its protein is CASSPRDTTSYGYTF.

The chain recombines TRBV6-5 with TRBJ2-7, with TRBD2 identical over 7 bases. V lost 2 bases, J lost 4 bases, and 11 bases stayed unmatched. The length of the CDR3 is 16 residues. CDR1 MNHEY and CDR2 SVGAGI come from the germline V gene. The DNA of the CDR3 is TGTGCCAGCAGTTACCCCGCCGCGGGAGCTGGGTACGAGCAGTACTTC. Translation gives CASSYPAAGAGYEQYF.

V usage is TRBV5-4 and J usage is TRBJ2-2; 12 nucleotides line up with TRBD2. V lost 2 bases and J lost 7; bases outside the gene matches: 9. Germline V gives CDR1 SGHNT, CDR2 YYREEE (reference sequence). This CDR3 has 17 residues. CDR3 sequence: CASSFMLAGGQGGELFF. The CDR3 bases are TGTGCCAGCAGCTTTATGCTAGCGGGAGGGCAGGGCGGGGAGCTGTTTTTT. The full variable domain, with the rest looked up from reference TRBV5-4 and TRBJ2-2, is ETGVTQSPTHLIKTRGQQVTLRCSSQSGHNTVSWYQQALGQGPQFIFQYYREEENGRGNFPPRFSGLQFPNYSSELNVNALELDDSALYLCASSFMLAGGQGGELFFGEGSRLTVL.

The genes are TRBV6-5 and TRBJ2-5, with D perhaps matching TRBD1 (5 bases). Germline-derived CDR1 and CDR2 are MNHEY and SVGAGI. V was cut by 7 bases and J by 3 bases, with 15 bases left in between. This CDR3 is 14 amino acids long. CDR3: CASKVRRVEETQYF. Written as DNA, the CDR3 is TGTGCCAGCAAGGTCCGCAGGGTAGAAGAGACCCAGTACTTC.

CDR3 bases: TGTGCCAGTACGAGGTGGCAGGGGACTGAAGCTTTCTTT. This codes for CASTRWQGTEAFF. The gene calls are TRBV19 and TRBJ1-1; a possible D gene is TRBD1 (6 bases). Germline values: CDR1 LNHDA, CDR2 SQIVND (reference sequence). Trimming stripped 7 bases from V and 5 bases from J, with 14 bases between. The CDR3 contains 13 residues.

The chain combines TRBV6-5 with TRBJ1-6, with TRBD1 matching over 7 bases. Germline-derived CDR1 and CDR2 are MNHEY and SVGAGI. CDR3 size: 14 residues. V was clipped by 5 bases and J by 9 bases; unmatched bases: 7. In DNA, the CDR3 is TGTGCCAGCAGTCCGGACAGGAGGAGTTCACCCCTCCACTTT. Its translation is CASSPDRRSSPLHF.

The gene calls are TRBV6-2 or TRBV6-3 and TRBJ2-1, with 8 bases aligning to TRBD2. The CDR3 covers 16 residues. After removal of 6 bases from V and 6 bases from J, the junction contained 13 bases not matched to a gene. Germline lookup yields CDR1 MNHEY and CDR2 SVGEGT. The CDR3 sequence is CASSDPGGRSPNEQFF. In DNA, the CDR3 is TGTGCCAGCAGCGACCCCGGCGGGAGGTCTCCCAATGAGCAGTTCTTC.